The clone carrying this T cell receptor (beta chain) has at least ten counts. Its cognate antigen is unknown. This sample was taken from a study of blood T cells in healthy people across ages. The authors ran a second PCR of about 7 to 11 cycles using a sample-barcoded 5' primer and a J-beta primer mix. TCRdb recomputed calls from the 5' RACE reads with MiXCR, one row per CDR3 protein. The table includes 1.8 million or so distinct CDR3 sequences, roughly two fifths detected once. Whole-study results and caveats: It was not known whether donors were CMV positive (a possible confounder of expanded clonotype changes).

The sample was blood. This clonotype was sampled from a human donor in good health.

The DNA for the CDR3 is TGTGCCAGCTCACCAGGGGGGGTCCCCTACAATGAGCAGTTCTTC. It encodes CASSPGGVPYNEQFF. The gene calls are TRBV13 and TRBJ2-1, with D perhaps TRBD1 or TRBD2 (7 bases each). The germline CDR1 and CDR2 sequences are PRHDT and FYEKMQ (reference sequence). Trimming took off 8 bases at V and 2 bases at J, with 16 bases between the two ends. CDR3 size: 15 residues.